The entry below gives a single T cell receptor (beta chain) sequence along with its context. This record comes from a study of T cells in Graves' hyperthyroidism and ophthalmopathy. TCR beta CDR3 regions were amplified from RNA. With the HTBI primer set, the TCR CDR3 went through a first round of RT-PCR. Each CDR3 protein gets one entry after TCRdb re-called the multiplex PCR reads with MiXCR. This sample has approximately 690,000 distinct CDR3 sequences, with about 15% found just once. The CDR3 covers 15 residues. Between the trimmed V and J ends, which lost 0 bases and 11 bases, there was a span of 19 bases. Germline V gives CDR1 LNHNV, CDR2 YYDKDF (reference sequence).

The source material was blood. This rearrangement joins TRBV15 to TRBJ1-1, with D perhaps matching TRBD1 (5 bases). The sequence derives from a woman aged 50 to 60 with Graves' ophthalmopathy. The CDR3 here is CATSRDLVGGREAFF. CDR3 in DNA: TGTGCCACCAGCAGAGATCTGGTTGGGGGAAGGGAGGCTTTCTTT.